A single T cell receptor beta chain is shown here with its context. Its antigen is currently unknown. CD8+ and CD4+ T cells taken from blood had their TCR beta sequenced. The patients who served as multiple sclerosis controls were treatment-naive and had stable or active relapsing-remitting disease that fulfilled the revised McDonald criteria. RNA was extracted with the RNeasy kit, and a quantity of roughly 0.5 to 1 ug was reverse transcribed using random hexamers. One entry per CDR3 protein, called by TCRdb with MiXCR from the immunoSEQ multiplex PCR reads. The sample has approximately 120,000 distinct CDR3 sequences, 85% to 95% seen once. This specimen comes from a study of CD8 T cells in Susac syndrome. Findings and caveats of the study: Regarding the TCR sequencing and HLA analysis, the study admitted that a relatively small number of individuals were involved.

Material: CD8+ T cells from PBMCs. This TCR was recovered from a human donor with multiple sclerosis.

CDR3 residues: CASSEPGHGGGQPQHF. CDR3 in DNA: TGTGCCAGCAGTGAACCGGGACACGGCGGGGGGCAGCCCCAGCATTTT. The V and J genes are TRBV25-1 and TRBJ1-5; possibly TRBD1 for D (6 bases). Germline V gene data show CDR1 as MGHDK and CDR2 as SYGVNS. Between the trimmed V and J ends, which lost 2 bases and 7 bases, there was a span of 18 bases. The CDR3 loop spans 16 amino acids.